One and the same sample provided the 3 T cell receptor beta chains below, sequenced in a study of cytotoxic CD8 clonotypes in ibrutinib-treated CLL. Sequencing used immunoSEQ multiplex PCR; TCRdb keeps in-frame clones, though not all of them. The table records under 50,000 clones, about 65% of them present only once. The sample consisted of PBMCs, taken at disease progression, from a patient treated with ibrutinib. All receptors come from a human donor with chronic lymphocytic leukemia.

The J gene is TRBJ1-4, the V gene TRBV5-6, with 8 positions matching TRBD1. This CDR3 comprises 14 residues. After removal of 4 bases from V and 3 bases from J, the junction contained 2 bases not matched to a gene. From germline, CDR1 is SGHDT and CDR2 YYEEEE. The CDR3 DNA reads TGTGCCAGCAGCCCGGACAGGGCTAATGAAAAACTGTTTTTT. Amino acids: CASSPDRANEKLFF.

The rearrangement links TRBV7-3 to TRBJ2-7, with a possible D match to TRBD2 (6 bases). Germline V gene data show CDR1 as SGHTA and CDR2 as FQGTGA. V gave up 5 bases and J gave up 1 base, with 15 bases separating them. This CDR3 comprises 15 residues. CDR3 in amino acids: CASSTSAGPSYEQYF. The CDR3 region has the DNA TGTGCCAGCAGCACCTCCGCGGGACCATCCTACGAGCAGTACTTC.

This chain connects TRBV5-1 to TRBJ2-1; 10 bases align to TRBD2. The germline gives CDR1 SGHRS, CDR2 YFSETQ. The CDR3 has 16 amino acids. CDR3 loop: CASTAGLAGEGSEQFF. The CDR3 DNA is TGCGCTTCCACAGCAGGGCTAGCGGGAGAGGGTAGTGAGCAGTTCTTC.